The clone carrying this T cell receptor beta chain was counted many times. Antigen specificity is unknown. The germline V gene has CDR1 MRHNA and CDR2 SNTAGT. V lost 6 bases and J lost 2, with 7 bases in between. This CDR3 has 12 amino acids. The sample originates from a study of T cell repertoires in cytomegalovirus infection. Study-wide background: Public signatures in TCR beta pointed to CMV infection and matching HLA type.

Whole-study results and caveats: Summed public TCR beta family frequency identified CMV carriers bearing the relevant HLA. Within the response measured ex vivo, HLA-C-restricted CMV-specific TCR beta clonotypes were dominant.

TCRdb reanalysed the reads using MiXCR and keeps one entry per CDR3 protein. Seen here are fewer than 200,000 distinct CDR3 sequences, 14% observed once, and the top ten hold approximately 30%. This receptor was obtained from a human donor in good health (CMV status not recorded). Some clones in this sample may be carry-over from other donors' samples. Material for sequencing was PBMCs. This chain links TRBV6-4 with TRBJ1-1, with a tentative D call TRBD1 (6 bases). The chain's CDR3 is CASRDRNTEAFF. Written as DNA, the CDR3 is TGTGCCAGCAGGGACAGAAACACTGAAGCTTTCTTT.